This TCR beta chain was identified during a study of cytomegalovirus exposure and HLA in healthy donors. A note on this clone: Its antigen is unidentified.

The repertoire was sequenced with immunoSEQ multiplex PCR; TCRdb's copy has only in-frame clones and lacks some. The top ten clones hold 1.7% of a sample with 100,000 to 150,000 clones, around 95% of them seen once. Germline V gene data show CDR1 as SGHAT and CDR2 as FQNNGV. The J segment lost 5 bases and the V segment lost 5 bases, leaving 10 bases of the junction unmatched. This CDR3 region has 15 residues. General study points: Some TCR beta chains (about 170 of them) were listed as cytomegalovirus-associated.

Sequencing was done on a sample of PBMCs. This chain joins TRBV11-2 and TRBJ2-3, with 7 positions matching TRBD2. This clonotype originated in a man between 18 and 29 years old in good health and CMV-seronegative. The CDR3 DNA reads TGTGCCAGCAGCCAGATGGGGGGAGGGCAAGATACGCAGTATTTT. Protein product: CASSQMGGGQDTQYF.